A single count supports the clone carrying this TCR beta chain. This sample was included in a study of neoadjuvant anti-PD-1 for oral cavity cancer. Patients were newly diagnosed with stage II-IVA oral cavity squamous cell carcinoma without prior systemic or radiation treatment. With V trimmed by 1 base and J by 4 bases, 9 bases remained unmatched. This CDR3 comprises 17 residues. The germline V gene encodes CDR1 SQVTM and CDR2 ANQGSEA. Repertoires were generated with immunoSEQ multiplex PCR, while TCRdb's copy carries only in-frame clones and drops some. The sample lists 14,000 or so clones; 65% were seen once.

The sample was PBMCs, taken before nivolumab (anti-PD-1) treatment. The chain joins TRBV29-1 to TRBJ2-1, with TRBD2 matching 11 bases. The source is a person between 35 and 79 years old with oral cavity squamous cell carcinoma. The CDR3 loop reads CSVEGLAGKPVYNEQFF. In nucleotides, the CDR3 is TGCAGCGTTGAAGGACTAGCGGGAAAGCCAGTTTACAATGAGCAGTTCTTC.